This T cell receptor (beta chain) came from a study of OX40 agonist ivuxolimab in advanced cancers. Study-wide context: Mean age approximately 55 years, range about 23 to 80; roughly 80% male.

Autoimmune disease history or systemic immunosuppression was exclusionary. Measured with immunoSEQ multiplex PCR; TCRdb has only the in-frame clones, and not every one. The profile shows over 15,000 clones, 65% to 80% of them singletons. The input for sequencing was CD4+ or CD8+ T cells sorted from blood, taken in a trial of the OX40 agonist ivuxolimab. The receptor was derived from an adult with an advanced solid tumor such as melanoma, head and neck, liver or kidney cancer.

CDR3 sequence reads: CASIQGLGANVLTF. The CDR3 coding sequence is TGTGCCAGCATACAGGGTTTAGGGGCCAACGTCCTGACTTTC. This chain connects TRBV6-1 to TRBJ2-6, with D maybe TRBD1 (6 bases). The V end lost 7 bases, the J end lost 4 bases, and 11 bases lay between the germline ends. Germline V gene data show CDR1 as MNHNS and CDR2 as SASEGT. CDR3 length: 14 amino acids.